A single sample gave rise to the 13 T cell receptor beta chains below, sequenced in a study of blood T cell repertoires in COVID-19 (dated by TCRdb to the early 2020s). Library creation used the immunoSEQ multiplex PCR assay. In its TCRdb copy, this immuneACCESS table keeps in-frame sequences only and misses some clones. Where compared with another copy, unresolved V genes explain less than half of these, and the others have no known cause. Across this sample there are 250,000 to 350,000 clones, with approximately 86% seen only once. Around 2.1% of the sample rests with the top ten. The sample comprised peripheral blood. The receptors come from a woman aged 25 to 39 who had recovered from COVID-19.

There are a few counts of this clone. This chain uses TRBV28 with TRBJ1-5; D unresolved. This CDR3 has 12 residues. Trimming took off 2 bases at V and 11 bases at J, with 10 bases between the two ends. Germline V gives CDR1 MDHEN, CDR2 SYDVKM. Here the CDR3 DNA reads TGTGCCAGCAGTTTAATCTCGGAGTCCCAGCATTTT. Amino acids: CASSLISESQHF.

The chain has TRBV20-1 and TRBJ1-5; D remains ambiguous. Germline CDR1 and CDR2: DFQATT and SNEGSKA (reference sequence). CDR3 size: 14 residues. Trimming removed 3 bases at V and 3 bases at J, with 12 bases between. The CDR3 protein is CSASPREDNQPQHF. Here the CDR3 DNA reads TGCAGTGCTAGTCCCCGAGAGGACAATCAGCCCCAGCATTTT.

CDR3 nucleotide sequence: TGTGCCAGCAGCTCGAGGAGGGACAGCTCCTACGAGCAGTACTTC. This codes for CASSSRRDSSYEQYF. The rearrangement links TRBV5-6 to TRBJ2-7; weak D call: TRBD1 (7 bases). Between the trimmed V and J ends, which lost 3 bases and 0 bases, there was a span of 13 bases. This CDR3 region has 15 residues. Germline CDR1 reads SGHDT; CDR2 reads YYEEEE.

V gene TRBV2 combines with J gene TRBJ2-7; 9 bases are a match to TRBD2. With 6 bases clipped from V and 3 bases from J, the junction kept 3 bases outside the gene matches. From germline, CDR1 is SNHLY and CDR2 FYNNEI. The CDR3 sequence is 13 residues long. The CDR3 sequence is CASRMTSGYEQYF. For the CDR3, the DNA is TGTGCCAGCAGAATGACTAGCGGCTACGAGCAGTACTTC.

V is TRBV5-1 and J is TRBJ1-4; a weak D match, TRBD1 (5 bases). Trimming cost V 6 bases and J 8 bases, with 14 bases left between them. This CDR3 has 13 residues. CDR1 and CDR2 (germline): SGHRS, YFSETQ. This CDR3 reads CASTSGAGEKLFF. CDR3 in DNA: TGCGCCAGCACAAGCGGGGCGGGGGAAAAACTGTTTTTT.

V and J are TRBV5-1 and TRBJ2-3; 13 nucleotides align to TRBD2. CDR3 length: 15 amino acids. The ends lost 1 base at V and 4 bases at J; junction bases unmatched: 0. Germline CDR1 and CDR2: SGHRS and YFSETQ. The DNA of the CDR3 is TGCGCCAGCAGCTTGACTAGCGGGGGGGCAGATACGCAGTATTTT. This sequence encodes CASSLTSGGADTQYF.

The chain joins TRBV13 to TRBJ1-3; D is possibly TRBD1 (6 bases). The CDR3 has 18 residues. Germline CDR1 is PRHDT and CDR2 is FYEKMQ (reference sequence). Between the trimmed V and J ends, which lost 1 base and 4 bases, there was a span of 20 bases. CDR3: CASSLVGTRGARGNTIYF. The CDR3 nucleotides read TGTGCCAGCAGCTTAGTGGGGACACGGGGGGCGAGAGGAAACACCATATATTTT.

CDR3 protein: CASSVVFGAASGGQETQYF. The CDR3 coding sequence is TGTGCCAGCAGTGTAGTTTTCGGGGCGGCCTCGGGGGGCCAAGAGACCCAGTACTTC. The rearrangement links TRBV6-1 to TRBJ2-5; 7 bases align to TRBD2. The CDR3 covers 19 residues. The V and J ends lost 4 bases and 1 base, in that order; junction bases with no gene match: 18. Germline V lookup: CDR1 MNHNS, CDR2 SASEGT.

The V gene is TRBV7-2, the J gene TRBJ2-2; 10 bases are a match to TRBD2. The germline V gene has CDR1 SGHTA and CDR2 FQGNSA. With 5 bases clipped from V and 0 bases from J, the junction kept 9 bases outside the gene matches. CDR3 length equals 18 residues. The CDR3 loop reads CASSLSGGDLANTGELFF. Here the CDR3 DNA reads TGTGCCAGCAGCCTCAGCGGGGGGGATTTAGCGAACACCGGGGAGCTGTTTTTT. Using reference TRBV7-2 and TRBJ2-2 for the parts outside the CDR3, the full variable domain is GAGVSQSPSNKVTEKGKDVELRCDPISGHTALYWYRQSLGQGLEFLIYFQGNSAPDKSGLPSDRFSAERTGGSVSTLTIQRTQQEDSAVYLCASSLSGGDLANTGELFFGEGSRLTVL.

A single count supports this clone. V and J are TRBV9 and TRBJ2-7, with 11 bases identical to TRBD2. Germline V lookup: CDR1 SGDLS, CDR2 YYNGEE. The V and J ends lost 3 bases and 2 bases, in that order; junction bases with no gene match: 13. The CDR3 extends over 18 amino acids. The CDR3 coding sequence is TGTGCCAGCAGCGGTCCCATCCCCGGGACTAGCGGCACCTACGAGCAGTACTTC. Translated: CASSGPIPGTSGTYEQYF.

Points on this clone: Being one base from a much bigger clone, this may be a read error. The CDR3, as DNA: TGTGCCAGCAGCTTAGGGACAGGGGATGAAAAACTGTTTTTT. Translated, it gives CASSLGTGDEKLFF. The rearrangement links TRBV7-2 to TRBJ1-4; TRBD1 matches 9 bases. The CDR3 length is 14 residues. The germline CDR1 and CDR2 sequences are SGHTA and FQGNSA. Losses at the gene ends were 1 base for V and 6 bases for J; bases not matched to a gene: 0.

The chain employs TRBV18 and TRBJ2-1, with 11 nucleotides matching TRBD2. The V segment lost 6 bases and the J segment 4 bases; nucleotides outside the gene matches: 5. Germline V gene sequence: CDR1 KGHSH, CDR2 LQKENI. The CDR3 loop spans 15 amino acids. CDR3 sequence: CASSPGTSGYNEQFF. As DNA, the CDR3 is TGTGCCAGCTCGCCAGGGACTAGCGGATACAATGAGCAGTTCTTC.

The chain is built from TRBV28 and TRBJ2-3, with 10 bases identical to TRBD2. In germline, CDR1 is MDHEN, CDR2 SYDVKM. V shed 3 bases and J 4 bases; nucleotides not matched to a gene: 4. The CDR3 totals 15 residues. DNA of the CDR3: TGTGCCAGCAGTTTTTCCCTAGCGGGAGCAGATACGCAGTATTTT. Protein sequence: CASSFSLAGADTQYF.